The present T cell receptor (beta chain) was sequenced within a study of neoadjuvant anti-PD-1 for oral cavity cancer. Documented time point: after neoadjuvant nivolumab, at surgical resection. Profiling relied on immunoSEQ multiplex PCR, and the TCRdb table lists in-frame clones only, not all of them. The table has some 10,000 clones, around 62% seen once; the top ten hold around 8%. V shed 3 bases, J shed 10 bases, and the junction held 13 bases outside the gene matches. This CDR3 is 16 amino acids long. Germline V gene data show CDR1 as LNHDA and CDR2 as SQIVND (reference sequence). This sequence originates from a person aged 40 to 85 with oral cavity squamous cell carcinoma. The source was tumor tissue, collected after nivolumab (anti-PD-1) treatment. J is TRBJ2-1 and V is TRBV19; 9 nucleotides agree with TRBD2. CDR3: CASSMGRGTSIIEQFF. In nucleotides, the CDR3 is TGTGCCAGTAGTATGGGGCGTGGGACTAGCATCATAGAGCAGTTCTTC.